The present T cell receptor (beta chain) was sequenced within a study of T cell changes during pregnancy in multiple sclerosis. The CDR3 sequence is 18 residues long. V was clipped by 4 bases and J by 3 bases; unmatched bases: 12. Germline V gene lookup returns CDR1 LNHNV and CDR2 YYDKDF (reference sequence). Repertoires were generated with immunoSEQ multiplex PCR, while TCRdb's copy carries only in-frame clones and drops some. Of roughly 110,000 clones listed, around 92% were seen once; the top ten hold less than 0.85%. This receptor was obtained from a female donor in good health, enrolled as a control in a pregnancy study. Material: peripheral blood, obtained in the third trimester of pregnancy. The V gene is TRBV15, the J gene TRBJ2-1; the match to TRBD1 covers 10 bases. CDR3 amino acids: CATSTSGTGVFNYNEQFF. Here the CDR3 DNA reads TGTGCCACCAGCACCTCCGGGACAGGGGTCTTCAACTACAATGAGCAGTTCTTC.